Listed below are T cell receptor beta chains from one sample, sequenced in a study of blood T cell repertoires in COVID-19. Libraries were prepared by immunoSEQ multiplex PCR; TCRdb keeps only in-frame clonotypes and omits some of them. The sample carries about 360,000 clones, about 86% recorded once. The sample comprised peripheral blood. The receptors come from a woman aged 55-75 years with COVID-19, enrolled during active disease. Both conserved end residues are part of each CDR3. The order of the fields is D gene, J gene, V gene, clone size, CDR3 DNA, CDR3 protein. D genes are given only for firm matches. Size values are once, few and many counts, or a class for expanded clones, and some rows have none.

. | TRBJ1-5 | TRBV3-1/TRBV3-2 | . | TGTGCCAGCAGCCAAGAAGGGTCGGGGCAGCCCCAGCATTTT | CASSQEGSGQPQHF
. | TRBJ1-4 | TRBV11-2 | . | TGTGCCAGCAGCGACCCAGCGACTAATGAAAAACTGTTTTTT | CASSDPATNEKLFF
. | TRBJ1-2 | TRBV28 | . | TGTGCCAGCGGGCCGCTGGGGCAGGTTACTTTCTATGGCTACACCTTC | CASGPLGQVTFYGYTF
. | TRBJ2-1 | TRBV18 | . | TGTGCCAGCTCCCAACGGAGAGAGCCTGAGCAGTTCTTC | CASSQRREPEQFF
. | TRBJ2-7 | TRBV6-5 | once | TGTGCCAGCAGCAGTTTATTGTACGAGCAGTACTTC | CASSSLLYEQYF
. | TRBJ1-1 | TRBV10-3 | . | TGTGCCATCAGTAAGGTGCGGGGGGCTGGCACTGAAGCTTTCTTT | CAISKVRGAGTEAFF
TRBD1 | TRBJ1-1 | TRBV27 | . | TGTGCCAGCAGTTCGGGACAGGGTAGTGAAGCTTTCTTT | CASSSGQGSEAFF
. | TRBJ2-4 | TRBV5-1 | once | TGCGCCAGCAGCTTGGATCCGGGGGACATTCAGTACTTC | CASSLDPGDIQYF
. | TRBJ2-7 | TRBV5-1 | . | TGCGCCAGCAGCTTGGCCCCCCCGGGGGACGAGCAGTACTTC | CASSLAPPGDEQYF
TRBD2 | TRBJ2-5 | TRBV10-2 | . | TGCGCCAGCATCCTAGCGGGGGGGAGTGAGACCCAGTACTTC | CASILAGGSETQYF
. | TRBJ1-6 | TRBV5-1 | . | TGCGCCAGCAGCTTGGTTCCAGGGCAATCACCCCTCCACTTT | CASSLVPGQSPLHF
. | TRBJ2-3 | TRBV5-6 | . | TGTGCCAGCAGCTTTCGGAGAAACCGGGACTCGACCACAGATACGCAGTATTTT | CASSFRRNRDSTTDTQYF
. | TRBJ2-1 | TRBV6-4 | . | TGTGCCAGCAGTGACTACGTTTATGGGCAGGCCCAAAAATACAATGAGCAGTTCTTC | CASSDYVYGQAQKYNEQFF
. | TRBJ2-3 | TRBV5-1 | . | TGCGCCAGCAGCTTGTGGACCAGGGCAGATACGCAGTATTTT | CASSLWTRADTQYF
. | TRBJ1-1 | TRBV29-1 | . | TGCAGCGCCGCTCAGGGGACGAACACTGAAGCTTTCTTT | CSAAQGTNTEAFF
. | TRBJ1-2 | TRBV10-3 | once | TGTGCCATCAGGGGCAGGGGCGGTGGCTACACCTTC | CAIRGRGGGYTF
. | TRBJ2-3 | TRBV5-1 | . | TGCGCCAGCAGCTTAATGGCCGACACAGATACGCAGTATTTT | CASSLMADTDTQYF
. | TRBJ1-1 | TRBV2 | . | TGTGCCAGCAGTCTCAGGGGCTCGGGCACTGAAGCTTTCTTT | CASSLRGSGTEAFF
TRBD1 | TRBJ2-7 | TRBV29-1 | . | TGCAGTGTCGGGACAGGGGTCCACGAGCAGTACTTC | CSVGTGVHEQYF
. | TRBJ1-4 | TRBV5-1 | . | TGCGCCAGCGCTCCGGGTACGTCCACCATAGAAAAACTGTTTTTT | CASAPGTSTIEKLFF
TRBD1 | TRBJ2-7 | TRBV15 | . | TGTGCCACCAGCAGAGATCGAGGGGGCGTCGTCTTC | CATSRDRGGVVF
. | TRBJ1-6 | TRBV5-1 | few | TGCGCCAGCAGCCCGGACAGCCCTAATTCACCCCTCCACTTT | CASSPDSPNSPLHF
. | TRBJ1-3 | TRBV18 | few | TGTGCCAGCTCACCTGCTGGGGCGGGAAACACCATATATTTT | CASSPAGAGNTIYF
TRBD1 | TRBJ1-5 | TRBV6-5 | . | TGTGCCAGCAGCCTCACAGGGGGAAGCAATCAGCCCCAGCATTTT | CASSLTGGSNQPQHF
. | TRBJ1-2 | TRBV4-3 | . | TGCGCCAGCAGCCAAGATGAAGAGGGCTACACCTTC | CASSQDEEGYTF
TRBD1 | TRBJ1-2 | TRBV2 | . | TGTGCCAGCAGTACAGGGGGCGCAGCCGGCTACACCTTC | CASSTGGAAGYTF
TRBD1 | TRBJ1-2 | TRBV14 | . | TGTGCCAGCAGCCAAACGGGACAGCTTGTCTATGGCTACACCTTC | CASSQTGQLVYGYTF
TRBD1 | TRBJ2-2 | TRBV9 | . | TGTGCCAGCAGCGCCCCCCTGGGGACAGGACCTACCGGGGAGCTGTTTTTT | CASSAPLGTGPTGELFF
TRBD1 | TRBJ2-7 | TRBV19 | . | TGTGCCAGTAGTATAGACTCTGTGGGACAGGGCGACGAGCAGTACTTC | CASSIDSVGQGDEQYF
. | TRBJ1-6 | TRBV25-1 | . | TGTGCCAGCAGTGAATTAGTACAGAATAATTCACCCCTCCACTTT | CASSELVQNNSPLHF
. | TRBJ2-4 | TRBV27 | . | TGTGCCAGCAGTTTAGTTTTCCGGGACATTCAGTACTTC | CASSLVFRDIQYF
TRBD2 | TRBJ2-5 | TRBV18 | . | TGTGCCAGCTCACCACCACTAGCGGGGGTTTGGGAGACCCAGTACTTC | CASSPPLAGVWETQYF
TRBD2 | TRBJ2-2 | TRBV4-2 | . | TGTGCCAGCAGCCTCCGACTAGCGGGGTACGGGGAGCTGTTTTTT | CASSLRLAGYGELFF
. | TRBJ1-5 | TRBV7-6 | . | TGTGCCAGCAGCTCCCGGGGGGCAGGTCAGCCCCAGCATTTT | CASSSRGAGQPQHF
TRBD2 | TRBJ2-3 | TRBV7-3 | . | TGTGCCAGCAGCTTACTCGGACTAGCAGATACGCAGTATTTT | CASSLLGLADTQYF
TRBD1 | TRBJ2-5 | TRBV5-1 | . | TGCGCCAGCAGCTTGGCCGTGACAGGGGCCGAGACCCAGTACTTC | CASSLAVTGAETQYF
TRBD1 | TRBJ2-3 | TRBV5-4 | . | TGTGCCAGCAGCGCCAGCAGGGGGTGGGGCACAGATACGCAGTATTTT | CASSASRGWGTDTQYF
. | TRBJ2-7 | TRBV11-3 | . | TGTGCCAGCAGTTCGGACCCCTTACGCCGGGGCGAGCAGTACTTC | CASSSDPLRRGEQYF
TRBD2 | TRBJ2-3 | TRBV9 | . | TGTGCCAGCAGCGCGACTAGCGAGGGAGATACGCAGTATTTT | CASSATSEGDTQYF
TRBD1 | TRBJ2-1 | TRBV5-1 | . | TGCGCCAGCAGCACAGGACTTGCAGGGGGATACAATGAGCAGTTCTTC | CASSTGLAGGYNEQFF